This T cell receptor (beta chain) was recorded in a study of T cells of healthy individuals. This CDR3 contains 13 residues. CDR1 is SGDLS, CDR2 YYNGEE, per germline. Trimming stripped 0 bases from V and 5 bases from J, with 5 bases between. TCRdb reprocessed the 5' RACE reads with MiXCR, giving one entry per CDR3 protein. The sample lists about 96,000 distinct CDR3 sequences; around 17% were seen once. This clonotype was observed at least ten times. The chain is built from TRBV9 and TRBJ1-4; D not resolved. This sequence was found in a human donor in good health. CDR3 in DNA: TGTGCCAGCAGCGTAGGGACGAATGAAAAACTGTTTTTT. Translated: CASSVGTNEKLFF.